The present T cell receptor beta chain was sequenced within a study of OX40 agonist ivuxolimab in advanced cancers. The wider study: An agonistic human IgG2 monoclonal antibody against OX40 (CD134) was given.

Findings of the study overall: Expanded clones belonging to CD8+ T cells outnumbered, on average, those of CD4+.

TCRdb's copy holds only in-frame clones and misses some; the assay was immunoSEQ multiplex PCR. Here the sample spans tens of thousands of clones, around 85% being singletons. On this clone itself: Its antigen is still unknown.

Here the sequenced sample was CD4+ or CD8+ T cells sorted from blood, taken in a trial of the OX40 agonist ivuxolimab. The sequence was obtained from an adult with an advanced solid tumor such as melanoma, head and neck, liver or kidney cancer.

In DNA, the CDR3 is TGCGCCAGCAGCTTGGCCCTCGACCTACGCCTAGAAACAGATACGCAGTATTTT. It is translated as CASSLALDLRLETDTQYF. V usage is TRBV5-1 and J usage is TRBJ2-3; D not certain. The CDR3 totals 18 residues. Per germline, CDR1 SGHRS and CDR2 YFSETQ. V was pared by 0 bases and J by 3 bases, with 20 bases between.